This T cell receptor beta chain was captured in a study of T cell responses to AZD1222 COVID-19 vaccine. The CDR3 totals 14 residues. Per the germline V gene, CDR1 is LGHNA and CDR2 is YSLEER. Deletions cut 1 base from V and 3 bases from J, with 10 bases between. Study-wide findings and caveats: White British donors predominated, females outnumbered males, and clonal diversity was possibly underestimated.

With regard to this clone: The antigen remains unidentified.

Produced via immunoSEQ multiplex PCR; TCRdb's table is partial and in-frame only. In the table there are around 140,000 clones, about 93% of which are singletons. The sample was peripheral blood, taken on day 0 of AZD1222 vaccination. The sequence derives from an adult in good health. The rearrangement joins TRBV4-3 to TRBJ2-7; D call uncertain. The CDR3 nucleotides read TGCGCCAGCAGCCAAGGGGCTCCGGGCTACGAGCAGTACTTC. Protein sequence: CASSQGAPGYEQYF.